These 24 T cell receptor beta chains were sequenced from one sample in a study of cytomegalovirus exposure and HLA in healthy donors. Produced via immunoSEQ multiplex PCR; TCRdb's table is partial and in-frame only. The table shows over 90,000 clones, with approximately 94% occurring only once. The sample consisted of PBMCs. Receptors were obtained from a woman under 30 in good health and CMV-seronegative.

The chain employs TRBV29-1 and TRBJ2-5; D possibly corresponds to TRBD1 (7 bases). Germline-derived CDR1 and CDR2 are SQVTM and ANQGSEA. V lost 7 bases, J lost 3 bases, and 9 bases lay in between. The CDR3 consists of 11 residues. CDR3 DNA sequence: TGCAGCGGCGGGACAGAAGAGACCCAGTACTTC. This codes for CSGGTEETQYF.

This chain joins TRBV5-1 and TRBJ1-2; TRBD1 might be the D (6 bases). This CDR3 is built from 14 residues. V gave up 4 bases and J gave up 2 bases, with 12 bases separating them. Germline-derived CDR1 and CDR2 are SGHRS and YFSETQ. The CDR3 bases are TGCGCCAGCAGCAAGAATACAGGGAACTATGGCTACACCTTC. Amino acids: CASSKNTGNYGYTF.

The gene calls are TRBV11-3 and TRBJ1-4; possible D gene TRBD1, 5 bases. CDR3 size: 13 residues. V was pared by 7 bases and J by 4 bases, with 10 bases between. Germline loops: CDR1 SGHNT, CDR2 YENEEA. The CDR3 protein is CASKTALNEKLFF. As DNA, the CDR3 is TGTGCCAGCAAGACAGCACTTAATGAAAAACTGTTTTTT. The full variable domain, in which reference TRBV11-3 and TRBJ1-4 provide the parts outside the CDR3, is EAGVVQSPRYKIIEKKQPVAFWCNPISGHNTLYWYLQNLGQGPELLIRYENEEAVDDSQLPKDRFSAERLKGVDSTLKIQPAELGDSAVYLCASKTALNEKLFFGSGTQLSVL.

The chain couples TRBV18 to TRBJ2-3; D is perhaps TRBD1 (5 bases). This CDR3 has 16 residues. Trimming shortened V by 3 bases and J by 2 bases, and 15 bases separated the two germline ends. CDR1 is KGHSH, CDR2 LQKENI, per germline. CDR3 in amino acids: CASSPGIGVTTDTQYF. DNA for the CDR3: TGTGCCAGCTCACCGGGTATAGGGGTGACCACAGATACGCAGTATTTT.

The chain couples TRBV7-8 to TRBJ2-7; D is unresolved. Germline CDR1 is SGHVS and CDR2 is FQNEAQ. The CDR3 has 11 residues. V was shortened by 3 bases and J by 9 bases, with 9 bases between the two germline ends. The chain's CDR3 is CASSLLTRQYF. In nucleotides, the CDR3 is TGTGCCAGCAGCTTGTTAACCAGGCAGTACTTC.

CDR3 nucleotides: TGTGCCAGCAGCGTAGGGGGCATTGAGCAGTTCTTC. Translation: CASSVGGIEQFF. This chain connects TRBV6-5 to TRBJ2-1; 7 bases are shared with TRBD1. The V and J ends lost 6 bases and 9 bases, in that order; junction bases with no gene match: 5. CDR1 and CDR2 from the germline V gene are MNHEY and SVGAGI. This CDR3 has 12 amino acids.

The V gene is TRBV27, the J gene TRBJ1-6, with D hard to call. From germline, CDR1 is MNHEY and CDR2 SMNVEV (reference sequence). Trimming stripped 2 bases from V and 7 bases from J, with 9 bases between. CDR3 length equals 14 residues. CDR3 loop: CASSLRGPNSPLHF. The CDR3 region has the DNA TGTGCCAGCAGTTTAAGAGGGCCCAATTCACCCCTCCACTTT.

V is TRBV9 and J is TRBJ2-3, with 11 bases aligning to TRBD2. The germline gives CDR1 SGDLS, CDR2 YYNGEE. V shed 3 bases, J shed 6 bases, and the junction held 9 bases outside the gene matches. The CDR3 runs 16 residues. CDR3 in DNA: TGTGCCAGCAGCGAGGGACTAGCGGACTTCAGGGATACGCAGTATTTT. It codes for CASSEGLADFRDTQYF.

The V gene is TRBV9, the J gene TRBJ2-1; 9 nucleotides align to TRBD2. The V and J ends lost 4 bases and 8 bases, in that order; junction bases with no gene match: 10. The CDR3 totals 15 residues. Germline-derived CDR1 and CDR2 are SGDLS and YYNGEE. The CDR3 nucleotides read TGTGCCAGCAGCTCCTCTGAAGCGGGAGGCCATGAGCAGTTCTTC. Residues: CASSSSEAGGHEQFF. The full variable domain, rest sourced from reference TRBV9 and TRBJ2-1, is DSGVTQTPKHLITATGQRVTLRCSPRSGDLSVYWYQQSLDQGLQFLIQYYNGEERAKGNILERFSAQQFPDLHSELNLSSLELGDSALYFCASSSSEAGGHEQFFGPGTRLTVL.

V usage is TRBV19 and J usage is TRBJ1-6; a weak D match, TRBD1 (5 bases). Germline-derived CDR1 and CDR2 are LNHDA and SQIVND (reference sequence). The CDR3 spans 13 residues. The ends were cut back, 2 bases at V and 8 bases at J, with 7 bases in the middle. The CDR3 region is CASSIQGYSPLHF. The CDR3 DNA sequence: TGTGCCAGTAGTATACAGGGTTATTCACCCCTCCACTTT.

V usage is TRBV5-1 and J usage is TRBJ2-2; D is unclear. The CDR3 length is 14 residues. Looked up from germline, CDR1 is SGHRS and CDR2 is YFSETQ. V was pared by 9 bases and J by 1 base, with 13 bases between. CDR3 amino acids: CATSPGENTGELFF. The CDR3 coding sequence is TGCGCCACGTCGCCCGGTGAGAACACCGGGGAGCTGTTTTTT.

The chain is built from TRBV25-1 and TRBJ2-2, with no clear D. The V gene's germline CDR1 is MGHDK and CDR2 SYGVNS. Trimming pared 0 bases from V and 6 bases from J, leaving 8 bases between. CDR3 length: 14 amino acids. In DNA, the CDR3 is TGTGCCAGCAGTGAATATTCTGGGCCCGGGGAGCTGTTTTTT. Translated: CASSEYSGPGELFF. Looking up the rest from reference TRBV25-1 and TRBJ2-2 gives the full variable domain: EADIYQTPRYLVIGTGKKITLECSQTMGHDKMYWYQQDPGMELHLIHYSYGVNSTEKGDLSSESTVSRIRTEHFPLTLESARPSHTSQYLCASSEYSGPGELFFGEGSRLTVL.

The chain is built from TRBV30 and TRBJ2-1, with D possibly being TRBD1 (6 bases). Germline V lookup: CDR1 GTSNPN, CDR2 SVGIG (reference sequence). Trimming pared 3 bases from V and 9 bases from J, leaving 15 bases between. The CDR3 length is 13 residues. CDR3 sequence reads: CAWRGALWGEQFF. The DNA of the CDR3 is TGTGCCTGGAGGGGGGCTTTATGGGGTGAGCAGTTCTTC.

The chain combines TRBV5-8 with TRBJ2-1; 9 bases map to TRBD2. In germline, CDR1 is SGHTS, CDR2 YDEGEE. The V segment lost 4 bases and the J segment 5 bases; nucleotides outside the gene matches: 10. The CDR3 sequence is 16 residues long. The CDR3 bases are TGTGCCAGCAGCCCCCCCGCGGGAGGGCCGGACAATGAGCAGTTCTTC. Translating gives CASSPPAGGPDNEQFF.

This chain uses TRBV14 with TRBJ1-2; D ambiguous. Trimming removed 0 bases from V and 1 base from J, with 9 bases in between. The CDR3 spans 15 residues. The germline CDR1 and CDR2 sequences are SGHDN and FVKESK. This CDR3 reads CASSQDLRYNYGYTF. Here the CDR3 DNA reads TGTGCCAGCAGCCAAGACCTCAGATATAACTATGGCTACACCTTC.

V and J are TRBV10-1 and TRBJ2-7; TRBD1 matches at 9 bases. CDR3 length equals 14 residues. The V segment lost 6 bases and the J segment 5 bases; nucleotides outside the gene matches: 8. Germline assignment: CDR1 WNHNN and CDR2 SYGVQD (reference sequence). The DNA of the CDR3 is TGCGCCAGCAGCGCCGGACAGGGGTTCCACGAGCAGTACTTC. Encoded protein: CASSAGQGFHEQYF.

The J gene is TRBJ2-1, the V gene TRBV6-1, with 8 nucleotides matching TRBD1. The CDR3 is made up of 16 amino acids. The V gene end was trimmed by 4 bases and the J gene end by 7 bases; junction bases not matched to a gene: 12. Germline CDR1 and CDR2: MNHNS and SASEGT. CDR3 in amino acids: CASSVSYRDRTNEQFF. CDR3 nucleotide sequence: TGTGCCAGCAGTGTCTCGTACCGGGACAGGACTAATGAGCAGTTCTTC.

The rearrangement links TRBV5-1 to TRBJ1-4, with 7 bases aligning to TRBD1. Germline lookup yields CDR1 SGHRS and CDR2 YFSETQ. Trimming removed 4 bases from V and 5 bases from J; junction bases left unmatched: 8. The length of the CDR3 is 15 residues. The CDR3 is CASSIRGQENEKLFF. The DNA of the CDR3 is TGCGCCAGCAGCATTCGAGGACAGGAAAATGAAAAACTGTTTTTT.

The chain has TRBV11-2 and TRBJ2-5; 9 nucleotides align to TRBD2. CDR1 is SGHAT, CDR2 FQNNGV, per germline. J was trimmed by 4 bases and V by 5 bases; bases with no gene match: 8. The length of the CDR3 is 15 residues. CDR3 sequence reads: CASSPPGLALETQYF. DNA for the CDR3: TGTGCCAGCAGCCCCCCGGGACTAGCCTTAGAGACCCAGTACTTC.

The chain recombines TRBV2 with TRBJ1-5; 7 bases agree with TRBD1. Germline CDR1 is SNHLY and CDR2 is FYNNEI. The length of the CDR3 is 15 residues. Trimming at V came to 4 bases and at J to 0 bases, leaving 3 bases not matched to a gene. CDR3 region: CASSGTGYSNQPQHF. For the CDR3, the DNA is TGTGCCAGCAGTGGGACAGGCTATAGCAATCAGCCCCAGCATTTT.

The rearrangement uses TRBV6-1 and TRBJ2-7; TRBD1 is a possible D gene (6 bases). CDR1 is MNHNS and CDR2 is SASEGT in the germline V gene. The CDR3 covers 13 residues. V was shortened by 7 bases and J by 2 bases, with 12 bases between the two germline ends. CDR3 sequence: CASTDSPTYEQYF. DNA of the CDR3: TGTGCCAGCACGGACAGTCCGACCTACGAGCAGTACTTC.

The genes are TRBV19 and TRBJ1-2; D uncertain. This CDR3 has 15 residues. Germline V gene lookup returns CDR1 LNHDA and CDR2 SQIVND (reference sequence). V was clipped by 0 bases and J by 4 bases, with 12 bases between them. This chain's CDR3 is CASSIDPARPYGYTF. The CDR3 nucleotides are TGTGCCAGTAGTATAGATCCCGCCAGGCCCTATGGCTACACCTTC.

This rearrangement joins TRBV4-2 to TRBJ2-2; 8 positions agree with TRBD2. The CDR3 contains 18 residues. Germline V CDR1 and CDR2: LGHNA, YNFKEQ. J lost 5 bases, V lost 0 bases, and 11 bases had no gene match. CDR3 nucleotide sequence: TGTGCCAGCAGCCAAGATAAGTCTCGGGGGGGAAGGACCGGGGAGCTGTTTTTT. Translated: CASSQDKSRGGRTGELFF.

The DNA for the CDR3 is TGTGCCAGCAGCTTGGCCGTAGGGGCACCCTACGAGCAGTACTTC. Translating it yields CASSLAVGAPYEQYF. The V call is TRBV5-5, the J call TRBJ2-7, with D maybe TRBD1 (5 bases). In germline, CDR1 is SGHKS, CDR2 YYEKEE (reference sequence). The CDR3 is 15 amino acids. Trimming removed 0 bases from V and 2 bases from J, with 12 bases in between.